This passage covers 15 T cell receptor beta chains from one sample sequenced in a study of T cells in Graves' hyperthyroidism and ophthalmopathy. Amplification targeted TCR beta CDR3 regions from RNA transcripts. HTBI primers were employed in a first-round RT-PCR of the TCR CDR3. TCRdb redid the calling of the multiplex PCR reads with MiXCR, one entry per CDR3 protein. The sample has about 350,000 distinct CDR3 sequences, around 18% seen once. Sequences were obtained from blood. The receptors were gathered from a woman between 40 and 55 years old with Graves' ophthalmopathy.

DNA of the CDR3: TGTGCCAGCAGTGTCACTAGCGGGAGGGCCCCAACTCCTTTCTACGAGCAGTACTTC. Its translation: CASSVTSGRAPTPFYEQYF. V gene TRBV27 combines with J gene TRBJ2-7; 13 bases align to TRBD2. CDR3 size: 19 residues. V was pared by 5 bases and J by 3 bases, with 16 bases of the junction left unmatched. Germline V gene sequence: CDR1 MNHEY, CDR2 SMNVEV (reference sequence).

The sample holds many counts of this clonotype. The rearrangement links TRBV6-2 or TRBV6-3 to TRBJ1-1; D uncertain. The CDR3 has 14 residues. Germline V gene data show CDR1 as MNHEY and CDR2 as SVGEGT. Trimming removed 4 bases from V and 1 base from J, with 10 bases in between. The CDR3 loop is CASSSSGRNTEAFF. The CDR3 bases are TGTGCCAGCAGTTCTAGTGGGCGGAACACTGAAGCTTTCTTT.

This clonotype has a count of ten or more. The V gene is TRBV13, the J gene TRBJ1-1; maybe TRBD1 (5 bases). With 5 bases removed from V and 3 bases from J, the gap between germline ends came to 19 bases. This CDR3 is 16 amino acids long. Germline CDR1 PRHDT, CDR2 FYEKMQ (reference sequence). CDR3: CASSTRAGFRDTEAFF. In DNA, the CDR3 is TGTGCCAGCAGCACCAGGGCGGGGTTTCGGGACACTGAAGCTTTCTTT. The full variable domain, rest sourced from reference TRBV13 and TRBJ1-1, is AAGVIQSPRHLIKEKRETATLKCYPIPRHDTVYWYQQGPGQDPQFLISFYEKMQSDKGSIPDRFSAQQFSDYHSELNMSSLELGDSALYFCASSTRAGFRDTEAFFGQGTRLTVV.

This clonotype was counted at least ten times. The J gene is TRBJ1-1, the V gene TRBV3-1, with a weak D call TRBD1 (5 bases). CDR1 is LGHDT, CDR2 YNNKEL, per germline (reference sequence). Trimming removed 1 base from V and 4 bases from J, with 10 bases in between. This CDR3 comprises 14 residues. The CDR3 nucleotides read TGTGCCAGCAGCCAAGGGGGAAGGGGCACTGAAGCTTTCTTT. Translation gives CASSQGGRGTEAFF.

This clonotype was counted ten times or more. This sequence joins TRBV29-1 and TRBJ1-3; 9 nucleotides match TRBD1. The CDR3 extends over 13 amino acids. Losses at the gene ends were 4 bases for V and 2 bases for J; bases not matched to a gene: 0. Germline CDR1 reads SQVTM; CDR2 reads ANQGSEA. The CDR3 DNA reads TGCAGCGTTGGGACAGGGGCTGGAAACACCATATATTTT. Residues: CSVGTGAGNTIYF.

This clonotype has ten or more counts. CDR3 in DNA: TGCGCCAGCAGCTTGGAGTGGGTGCTGGGCGAGCAGTACTTC. Translating it yields CASSLEWVLGEQYF. The chain has TRBV5-1 and TRBJ2-7; the D is unclear. Germline V CDR1 and CDR2: SGHRS, YFSETQ. The CDR3 contains 14 residues. V was pared by 0 bases and J by 6 bases, with 13 bases between. Filled out from reference TRBV5-1 and TRBJ2-7, the complete variable domain reads KAGVTQTPRYLIKTRGQQVTLSCSPISGHRSVSWYQQTPGQGLQFLFEYFSETQRNKGNFPGRFSGRQFSNSRSEMNVSTLELGDSALYLCASSLEWVLGEQYFGPGTRLTVT.

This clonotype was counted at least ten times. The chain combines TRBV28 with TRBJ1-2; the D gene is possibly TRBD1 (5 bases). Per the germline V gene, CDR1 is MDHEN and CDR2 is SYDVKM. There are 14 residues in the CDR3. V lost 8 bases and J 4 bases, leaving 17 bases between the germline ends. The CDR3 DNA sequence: TGTGCCAGCTCACCAGGGTTAGTGGGCTATGGCTACACCTTC. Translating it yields CASSPGLVGYGYTF.

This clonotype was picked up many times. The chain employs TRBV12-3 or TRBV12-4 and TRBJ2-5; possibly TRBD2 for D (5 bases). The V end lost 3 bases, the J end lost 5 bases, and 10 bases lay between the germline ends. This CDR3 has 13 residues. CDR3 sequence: CASSLPGVETQYF. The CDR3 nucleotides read TGTGCCAGCAGTTTGCCCGGGGTCGAGACCCAGTACTTC.

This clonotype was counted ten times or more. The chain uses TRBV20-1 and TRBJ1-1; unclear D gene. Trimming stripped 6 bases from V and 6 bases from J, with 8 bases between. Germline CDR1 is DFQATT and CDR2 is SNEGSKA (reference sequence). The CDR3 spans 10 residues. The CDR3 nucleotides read TGCAGTGCCTGGCAGTCTGAAGCTTTCTTT. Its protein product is CSAWQSEAFF.

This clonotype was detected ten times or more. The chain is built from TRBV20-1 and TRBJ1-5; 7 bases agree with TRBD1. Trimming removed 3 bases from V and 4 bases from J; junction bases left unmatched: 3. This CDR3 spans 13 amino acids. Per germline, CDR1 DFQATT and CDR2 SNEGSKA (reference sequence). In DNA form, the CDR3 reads TGCAGTGCTAGGGACAGGTTAAATCAGCCCCAGCATTTT. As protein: CSARDRLNQPQHF.

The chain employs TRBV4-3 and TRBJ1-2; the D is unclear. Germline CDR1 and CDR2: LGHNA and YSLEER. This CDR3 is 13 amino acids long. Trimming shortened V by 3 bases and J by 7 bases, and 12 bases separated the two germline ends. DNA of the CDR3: TGCGCCAGCAGCCACAGCTCCTCCGGTGGCTACACCTTC. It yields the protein CASSHSSSGGYTF.

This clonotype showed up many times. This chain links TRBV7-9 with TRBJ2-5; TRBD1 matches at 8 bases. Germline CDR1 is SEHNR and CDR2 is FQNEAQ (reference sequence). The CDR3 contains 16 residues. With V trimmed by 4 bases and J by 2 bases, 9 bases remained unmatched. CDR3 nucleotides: TGTGCCAGCAGCTCTAGCGACAGGGGAGCGCAAGAGACCCAGTACTTC. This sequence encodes CASSSSDRGAQETQYF.

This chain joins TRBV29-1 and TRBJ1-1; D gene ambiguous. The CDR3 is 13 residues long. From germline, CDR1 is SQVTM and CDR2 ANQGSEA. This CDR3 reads CNPNIRMNTEAFF. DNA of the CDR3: TGCAACCCCAATATTAGGATGAACACTGAAGCTTTCTTT.

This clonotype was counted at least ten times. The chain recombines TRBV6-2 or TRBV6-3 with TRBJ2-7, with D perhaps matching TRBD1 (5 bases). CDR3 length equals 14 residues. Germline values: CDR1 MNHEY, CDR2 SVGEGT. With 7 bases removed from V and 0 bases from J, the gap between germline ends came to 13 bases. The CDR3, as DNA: TGTGCCAGCACCAACCACAGGAGCTCCTACGAGCAGTACTTC. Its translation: CASTNHRSSYEQYF.

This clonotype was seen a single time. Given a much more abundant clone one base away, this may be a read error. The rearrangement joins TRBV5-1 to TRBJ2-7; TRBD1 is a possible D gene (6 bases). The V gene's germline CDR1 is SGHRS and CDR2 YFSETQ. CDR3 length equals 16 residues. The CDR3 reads CASGLRGQGIPYEQYF. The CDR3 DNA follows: TGCGCCAGCGGCTTGAGGGGTCAGGGGATCCCCTACGAGCAGTACTTC.